This entry features one TCR beta chain sequence. As to treatment: preoperative locoregional IRX-2 cytokine immunotherapy. This phase Ib study tested locoregional IRX-2 cytokine immunotherapy given before surgery. The entry originates in a study of preoperative IRX-2 immunotherapy in early breast cancer. This CDR3 is built from 13 residues. V shed 6 bases and J shed 8 bases, with 13 bases lying between them. The germline V gene has CDR1 SNHLY and CDR2 FYNNEI. Assay used: immunoSEQ multiplex PCR; TCRdb lists only in-frame clones, some missing. Of about 32,000 clones in the sample, around four fifths were seen once.

The specimen was lymph node tissue, collected from a patient treated with IRX-2 immunotherapy. V gene TRBV2 combines with J gene TRBJ1-4; a possible D gene is TRBD1 (5 bases). The receptor was isolated from a human donor with breast cancer. The CDR3 DNA sequence: TGTGCCAGCAGACCTGTGGGGGGGGAAAAACTGTTTTTT. Amino acid sequence: CASRPVGGEKLFF. The complete variable domain, with remaining parts taken from reference TRBV2 and TRBJ1-4, reads EPEVTQTPSHQVTQMGQEVILRCVPISNHLYFYWYRQILGQKVEFLVSFYNNEISEKSEIFDDQFSVERPDGSNFTLKIRSTKLEDSAMYFCASRPVGGEKLFFGSGTQLSVL.